This note documents a single TCR beta chain sequence. Its antigen specificity is not known. Nothing much larger sits one base from this clone, and base qualities are not available. For CDR1 and CDR2, the germline V gene (reference sequence) lists LGHDT and YNNKEL. The CDR3 holds 14 amino acids from the cysteine to the phenylalanine. Only CDR3 DNA remains: 42 bases, in frame from the first base. Trimming accounts for 4 bases at V and 5 bases at J, while the number of junction bases matched to no gene is 4. In the prospective study, participants were about 18 to 90 years old, resided in under 30 geographic areas of the United States, and were enrolled through a virtual design. In the prospective study, participants were assigned to cohorts based on the clinical history participants reported in a screening survey and a study questionnaire. In the prospective study, whole blood, serum and a nasopharyngeal or oropharyngeal swab were collected from each participant by mobile phlebotomists. Additional blood draws and questionnaires over an approximately two-month period could optionally be provided by prospective study participants. Before DNA extraction, blood samples from the prospective study were shipped at room temperature or frozen.

The data derive from a study of blood T cell repertoires in COVID-19 (dated by TCRdb to about 2020). Broadly, across the study: For ImmuneRACE Cohort 3, a participant was defined as recovered based on two consecutive negative NP/OP PCR tests, clearance by a healthcare professional, or resolution of symptoms. The material from the prospective study consisted of cDNA or gDNA derived from T cells, B-cell-depleted T cells, or PBMCs. A freely available public database, intended as a resource for researchers studying the immune response to SARS-CoV-2, is where the repertoires were released. Deeply sampled blood TCRbeta repertoires from subjects exposed to, actively infected with, or recovered from COVID-19 were included in the dataset. Samples from collaborators originated in the United States, Italy and Spain and spanned both the acute and convalescent phases of COVID-19. Samples came from the ongoing ImmuneRACE study (first 160 participants) plus 1,254 subjects from 6 global collaborators. Where available, HLA class I and class II types were obtained from metadata supplied by the sample provider rather than from assay-based typing. Nearly every sample came with metadata listing a de-identified subject ID, COVID-19 status, age in years and sex.

Broad study findings and their caveats: How much clinical and demographic metadata was included differed by source and by participant, and the metadata was provided uncurated.

TCRbeta CDR3 regions were amplified from genomic DNA using the immunoSEQ Assay, a bias-controlled multiplex PCR. Per the source publication's procedure: The number of nucleated cells in each sample was estimated from the amplification of reference gene primers within the assay. Sequence reads were collapsed and filtered to measure the absolute abundance of every unique TCRbeta CDR3 rearrangement. Productive Simpson clonality was computed per sample as the square root of Simpson's diversity index over productive rearrangements. The table comes from immuneACCESS by way of TCRdb, which keeps in-frame sequences with V and J called. Part of the clones is missing from these tables; in studies checked, under half for an unresolved V gene and the rest for unknown reasons. V and J calls and clone size are those listed in that table; D and trimming were worked out from the DNA. This sample comprises under 150,000 clones, approximately 87% of them detected only once. The top ten clonotypes cover roughly 3.9% of the sample.

The V gene is TRBV3-1 (or the pseudogene TRBV3-2) and the J gene is TRBJ2-2; 7 nucleotides in the junction match TRBD1. The sequence was obtained from a man in his forties or fifties in a cohort exposed to, infected with or recovered from COVID-19 (not recorded which). What was sequenced was PBMCs or T cells enriched from blood (not recorded which). Here is the DNA: TGTGCCAGCAGCCTCACAGGGGTGACCGGGGAGCTGTTTTTT. The encoded protein is CASSLTGVTGELFF.